Shown below are 18 T cell receptor beta chains from a single sample sequenced in a study of relationships among human T cell subsets. Semiquantitative ARM-PCR amplified T cell receptor alpha and beta CDR3 regions from mRNA. ARM-PCR used tagged nested gene-specific primers, then communal superprimers for exponential amplification. TCRdb re-analysed the multiplex PCR reads in MiXCR, keeping a single row per CDR3 protein. Here the sample spans 2,000 to 3,000 distinct CDR3 sequences, approximately 40% being singletons. The sequenced material came from activated T cells sorted from blood. Subset given: CD45RA-RO-CD69+ activated T cells. These receptors all come from a middle-aged man in good health.

This clonotype was picked up one time. This chain links TRBV7-9 with TRBJ2-5; possible D gene TRBD2, 6 bases. CDR1 SEHNR and CDR2 FQNEAQ come from the germline V gene (reference sequence). This CDR3 has 14 residues. V was trimmed by 2 bases and J by 3 bases, leaving 10 bases between them. CDR3: CASSLHTSKETQYF. The DNA for the CDR3 is TGTGCCAGCAGCTTACACACTAGCAAAGAGACCCAGTACTTC.

This clonotype is labeled medium-sized (0.01 to 0.1%). The chain combines TRBV11-2 with TRBJ1-3; perhaps TRBD1 as D (6 bases). Trimming shortened V by 4 bases and J by 3 bases, and 16 bases separated the two germline ends. CDR3 length equals 16 residues. Germline lookup yields CDR1 SGHAT and CDR2 FQNNGV. The CDR3 spells CASSSPYQGLGNTIYF. In DNA, the CDR3 is TGTGCCAGCAGCTCACCGTATCAGGGGCTTGGAAACACCATATATTTT.

In this sample, this clonotype turned up once. V usage is TRBV28 and J usage is TRBJ1-5, with 9 nucleotides matching TRBD1. With V trimmed by 2 bases and J by 5 bases, 4 bases remained unmatched. Germline values: CDR1 MDHEN, CDR2 SYDVKM. The CDR3 loop spans 15 amino acids. CDR3 sequence: CASSLQGQGHQPQHF. In nucleotides, the CDR3 is TGTGCCAGCAGTTTACAGGGACAGGGTCATCAGCCCCAGCATTTT.

The chain links TRBV4-1 to TRBJ2-7, with D perhaps assigned TRBD1 or TRBD2 (5 bases each). CDR3 length equals 14 residues. Trimming removed 1 base at V and 1 base at J, with 8 bases between. Germline V gene sequence: CDR1 MGHRA, CDR2 YSYEKL. The CDR3 spells CASSQGDGSYEQYF. In DNA form, the CDR3 reads TGCGCCAGCAGCCAAGGGGACGGATCCTACGAGCAGTACTTC.

This clonotype was recorded a few times. This chain uses TRBV6-6 with TRBJ1-2, with a tentative D call TRBD1 (5 bases). V lost 5 bases, J lost 1 base, and 14 bases lay in between. Germline assignment: CDR1 MNHNY and CDR2 SVGAGI (reference sequence). The CDR3 loop spans 15 amino acids. The CDR3 nucleotides read TGTGCCAGCAGTCGGGGAGTAGGGGATAACTATGGCTACACCTTC. Translating gives CASSRGVGDNYGYTF.

The chain links TRBV7-6 to TRBJ2-7; D gene uncertain. Trimming took 11 bases from V and 2 from J, leaving 13 bases between them. CDR1 is SGHVS and CDR2 is FNYEAQ in the germline V gene. The CDR3 contains 12 residues. In DNA form, the CDR3 reads TGTGCCGGGCTTGAGCCCGCCTACGAGCAGTACTTC. Translated, it gives CAGLEPAYEQYF.

This chain connects TRBV29-1 to TRBJ2-7; possible D gene TRBD1, 6 bases. V lost 7 bases and J 7 bases, leaving 17 bases between the germline ends. There are 12 residues in the CDR3. Germline V gives CDR1 SQVTM, CDR2 ANQGSEA. Here the CDR3 reads CSAVTGMREQYF. CDR3 in DNA: TGCAGCGCAGTCACAGGGATGCGGGAGCAGTACTTC.

This chain uses TRBV20-1 with TRBJ2-7; 10 bases agree with TRBD1. Trimming removed 6 bases from V and 4 bases from J; junction bases left unmatched: 6. The CDR3 length is 13 residues. In germline, CDR1 is DFQATT, CDR2 SNEGSKA (reference sequence). The chain's CDR3 is CSAQDRGKYEQYF. DNA of the CDR3: TGCAGTGCGCAGGACAGGGGGAAATACGAGCAGTACTTC.

Remarks on this clonotype: Given a much more abundant clone one base away, this may be a read error. This chain connects TRBV11-1 to TRBJ2-3; D remains unclear. The CDR3 contains 15 residues. Germline CDR1 is SGHAT and CDR2 is FQDESV (reference sequence). CDR3 region: CANSLTEAYTDTQYF. The CDR3 DNA sequence: TGTGCCAACAGCTTAACGGAAGCCTACACAGATACGCAGTATTTT.

The chain carries TRBV16 and TRBJ1-4, with 7 bases that match TRBD1. CDR1 is KGHSY, CDR2 FQNENV, per germline. The CDR3 spans 20 residues. The trim removed 1 base at V and 0 bases at J, leaving 14 bases unmatched. The CDR3 sequence is CASSQFATAGGPATNEKLFF. CDR3 nucleotides: TGTGCCAGCAGCCAATTCGCAACCGCAGGGGGACCTGCAACTAATGAAAAACTGTTTTTT.

Note on this clonotype: The junction does not match germline at one end; this may be a read error. The V call is TRBV4-1, the J call TRBJ1-2; D ambiguous. CDR1 is MGHRA, CDR2 YSYEKL, per germline. This CDR3 contains 15 residues. The CDR3, as DNA: TGCACCAGCAGCCAAGGGCACGGTGTTATCTATGGCTACACCTTC. Amino acids: CTSSQGHGVIYGYTF.

This clonotype ranks as medium-sized (0.01 to 0.1%). This chain connects TRBV29-1 to TRBJ1-2, with 8 bases matching TRBD1. There are 15 residues in the CDR3. The J segment lost 4 bases and the V segment lost 2 bases, leaving 9 bases of the junction unmatched. Germline V lookup: CDR1 SQVTM, CDR2 ANQGSEA. The CDR3 sequence is CSVEKGPGGSYGYTF. DNA of the CDR3: TGCAGCGTTGAAAAAGGGCCAGGGGGCAGCTATGGCTACACCTTC.

The V call is TRBV12-3 or TRBV12-4, the J call TRBJ2-3; no clear D. Trimming left V 6 bases short and J 0 bases short, with 10 bases between. This CDR3 is built from 14 residues. This chain's CDR3 is CASSLVSSTDTQYF. In nucleotides, the CDR3 is TGTGCCAGCAGCCTGGTCTCTAGCACAGATACGCAGTATTTT.

The chain uses TRBV12-3 or TRBV12-4 and TRBJ2-7; D is undetermined. The V and J ends lost 6 bases and 6 bases respectively, with 12 bases between them. CDR3 length: 12 amino acids. CDR3 bases: TGTGCCAGCAGGAAGAACCAGGCCGAGCAGTACTTC. Translated, it gives CASRKNQAEQYF.

The chain is built from TRBV29-1 and TRBJ2-7, with a tentative D call TRBD2 (5 bases). The CDR3 is made up of 13 amino acids. V shed 5 bases and J shed 2 bases, with 13 bases lying between them. The germline V gene has CDR1 SQVTM and CDR2 ANQGSEA. The CDR3 region is CSVLGPGTYEQYF. The CDR3 DNA follows: TGCAGCGTTCTAGGTCCGGGGACCTACGAGCAGTACTTC.

By sample fraction, this clonotype is medium-sized. V usage is TRBV19 and J usage is TRBJ1-2, with TRBD1 matching 7 bases. V lost 3 bases, J lost 8 bases, and 6 bases stayed unmatched. The CDR3 spans 13 residues. Germline V CDR1 and CDR2: LNHDA, SQIVND (reference sequence). This chain's CDR3 is CASSIEGTAGYTF. CDR3 DNA sequence: TGTGCCAGTAGTATTGAAGGGACAGCCGGCTACACCTTC.

The chain carries TRBV4-1 and TRBJ2-7; perhaps TRBD1 as D (6 bases). This CDR3 is built from 15 residues. V was shortened by 1 base and J by 2 bases, with 12 bases between the two germline ends. Germline CDR1 MGHRA, CDR2 YSYEKL. The CDR3: CASSQAEDSTYEQYF. CDR3 in DNA: TGCGCCAGCAGCCAAGCTGAGGACAGTACCTACGAGCAGTACTTC.

The gene calls are TRBV20-1 and TRBJ2-1; the match to TRBD2 covers 7 bases. J lost 1 base, V lost 8 bases, and 5 bases had no gene match. The CDR3 is 13 residues long. The germline V gene has CDR1 DFQATT and CDR2 SNEGSKA (reference sequence). CDR3 residues: CSPIGRSYNEQFF. The CDR3 coding sequence is TGCAGTCCTATCGGGAGGTCCTACAATGAGCAGTTCTTC.